This is a list of T cell receptor beta chains from one sample in a study of blood T cell repertoires in COVID-19. Here immunoSEQ multiplex PCR was the method, and the copy in TCRdb shows in-frame clones only, minus some. The table records 160,000 or so clones, 80% of them present only once. The sample consisted of PBMCs or T cells enriched from blood (not recorded which). The receptors stem from a man aged 40-50 years who had recovered from COVID-19. CDR3s include the opening cysteine and the closing phenylalanine or tryptophan. The D gene is left open where the match is weak. Some rows mark clone size as missing; the rest say once, few, many or name a class of expanded clone.

d_call j_call v_call clone_size cdr3_nt cdr3_aa
TRBD1 TRBJ1-6 TRBV5-5 NA TGTGCCAGCAGCTTGGAACAGGGGAATAATTCACCCCTCCACTTT CASSLEQGNNSPLHF
NA TRBJ2-5 TRBV19 NA TGTGCCAGTAGTTCAGGGGCCCTTCTGTACCAAGAGACCCAGTACTTC CASSSGALLYQETQYF
NA TRBJ1-2 TRBV7-2 NA TGTGCCAGCAGCTTAGGCCAGGGCGATGGCTACACCTTC CASSLGQGDGYTF
NA TRBJ2-3 TRBV24-1 NA TGTGCCACCAGTGAGCAGGGATGGGATACGCAGTATTTT CATSEQGWDTQYF
NA TRBJ1-3 TRBV6-1 NA TGTGCCAGCAGTGAATCAGGGGCTGGAAACACCATATATTTT CASSESGAGNTIYF
NA TRBJ1-1 TRBV7-6 NA TGTGCCAGCAGCCCTTCAAGCACCTCCCGGTACACTGAAGCTTTCTTT CASSPSSTSRYTEAFF
NA TRBJ2-3 TRBV7-8 NA TGTGCCAGCAGCTTAGAAATTATGGATACGCAGTATTTT CASSLEIMDTQYF
TRBD1 TRBJ1-1 TRBV3-1/TRBV3-2 NA TGTGCCAGCAGCCAATTAGGACAGGGGGCCACTGAAGCTTTCTTT CASSQLGQGATEAFF
TRBD1 TRBJ1-1 TRBV2 once TGTGCCAGCAGTGCTAACAGGGGGCTCTTTACTGAAGCTTTCTTT CASSANRGLFTEAFF
TRBD2 TRBJ2-5 TRBV10-2 NA TGCGCCAGCAGTGAGTGGACTAGCGGGGGCCAAGGAGAGACCCAGTACTTC CASSEWTSGGQGETQYF
NA TRBJ2-7 TRBV27 NA TGTGCCAGCAGTTTTAGTGGGGGCCTGCGGGAGCAGTACTTC CASSFSGGLREQYF
TRBD1 TRBJ2-5 TRBV5-4 NA TGTGCCAGCAGCTCGTGGGACAGGTCCAAAGAGACCCAGTACTTC CASSSWDRSKETQYF
TRBD2 TRBJ2-5 TRBV9 NA TGTGCCAGCAGCGACGGGACTAGCGGGGGGGCAAGCCAAGGAGAGACCCAGTACTTC CASSDGTSGGASQGETQYF
TRBD2 TRBJ2-5 TRBV30 few TGTGCCTGGACCCCAGCGGGGGAGTACCAAGAGACCCAGTACTTC CAWTPAGEYQETQYF
NA TRBJ1-1 TRBV6-5 NA TGTGCCAGCAGTTCCCCGGAGGGGATGAACACTGAAGCTTTCTTT CASSSPEGMNTEAFF
TRBD2 TRBJ2-1 TRBV10-1 NA TGCGCCAGTTCGGCTAGCGGGGGAGGACCCTACAATGAGCAGTTCTTC CASSASGGGPYNEQFF
TRBD2 TRBJ2-1 TRBV7-8 NA TGTGCCAGCAGCTTTCTACTAGCGGGGGCTGGTGCCTACAATGAGCAGTTCTTC CASSFLLAGAGAYNEQFF
NA TRBJ2-7 TRBV9 NA TGTGCCAGCAGCGTAGAAGTCGGGAGCTCCTACGAGCAGTACTTC CASSVEVGSSYEQYF
NA TRBJ2-4 TRBV6-1 once TGTGCCAGCAGTGATTCAACAGGGAGATCCCTCAAAAACATTCAGTACTTC CASSDSTGRSLKNIQYF
TRBD1 TRBJ2-2 TRBV2 few TGTGCCAGCAATAGAGGGACAGCCACCGGGGAGCTGTTTTTT CASNRGTATGELFF
NA TRBJ2-6 TRBV7-3 NA TGTGCCAGCAGCCGGGGAAGCTCTGGGGCCAACGTCCTGACTTTC CASSRGSSGANVLTF
NA TRBJ1-4 TRBV6-1 NA TGTGCCAGCAGTGAAGTAGCAGGAGGCGGGGATGAAAAACTGTTTTTT CASSEVAGGGDEKLFF
NA TRBJ2-1 TRBV6-4 NA TGTGCCAGCAGTGACTCTGGGGCGCGCAATGAGCAGTTCTTC CASSDSGARNEQFF
NA TRBJ1-2 TRBV7-9 NA TGTGCCAGCAGCTTAATGAGGGAAGAATATGGCTACACCTTC CASSLMREEYGYTF
TRBD1 TRBJ1-2 TRBV18 few TGTGCCAGCTCACCACCGGGACAGGGGAGCTATGGCTACACCTTC CASSPPGQGSYGYTF
NA TRBJ1-1 TRBV19 NA TGTGCCAGTAGTATAGGGGAGGGCGGCACTGAAGCTTTCTTT CASSIGEGGTEAFF
NA TRBJ1-5 TRBV14 NA TGTGCCAGCAGCGGAGGAGGCAGTCAGCCCCAGCATTTT CASSGGGSQPQHF
NA TRBJ1-2 TRBV12-3/TRBV12-4 NA TGTGCCAGCACCCGGGGGGAGGGGGGCTACACCTTC CASTRGEGGYTF
TRBD2 TRBJ2-1 TRBV4-2 NA TGTGCCAGCAGCCAAGATTTGAGTGTGGAGAGCGGGGGCCGATTGGGGAATGAGCAGTTCTTC CASSQDLSVESGGRLGNEQFF
NA TRBJ1-1 TRBV13 NA TGTGCCAGCAGCTTCCTGGGACATGAGAACACTGAAGCTTTCTTT CASSFLGHENTEAFF
TRBD1 TRBJ1-5 TRBV5-1 NA TGCGCCAGCAGCTTGGATGGGACAGCACTCAATCAGCCCCAGCATTTT CASSLDGTALNQPQHF
TRBD2 TRBJ2-1 TRBV11-2 NA TGTGCCAGCAGCGGGACGTCGGGGGGCTCCTACAATGAGCAGTTCTTC CASSGTSGGSYNEQFF
TRBD2 TRBJ2-1 TRBV5-1 NA TGCGCCAGCAGCCGAAAGGAACTAGCGATTTCCTACAATGAGCAGTTCTTC CASSRKELAISYNEQFF
NA TRBJ1-2 TRBV20-1 NA TGCAGTGCCCAAGAGGGCTATGGCTACACCTTC CSAQEGYGYTF
NA TRBJ2-5 TRBV5-1 NA TGCGCCAGCAGCTTGGGCGAATCCGGGGGAGAGACCCAGTACTTC CASSLGESGGETQYF
NA TRBJ1-4 TRBV28 NA TGTGCCAGCACCTGGGGGGGCGCGGTGCCAGAACTGTTTTTT CASTWGGAVPELFF
NA TRBJ2-2 TRBV5-1 NA TGCGCCAGCAGCCTTGAAGGGAGGAACACCGGGGAGCTGTTTTTT CASSLEGRNTGELFF
TRBD1 TRBJ1-2 TRBV19 NA TGTGCCAGTGAAACGGCGGAACAGGGGGCTCGAGGCTACACCTTC CASETAEQGARGYTF
TRBD1 TRBJ2-5 TRBV18 NA TGTGCCAGCTCGCCCCTACAGGGGGAGGAGACCCAGTACTTC CASSPLQGEETQYF
TRBD1 TRBJ1-1 TRBV2 NA TGTGCCAGCAAAGGGACAGAGAACACTGAAGCTTTCTTT CASKGTENTEAFF
NA TRBJ1-1 TRBV11-2 NA TGTGCCAGCAGCCCTCTAGGAAACACTGAAGCTTTCTTT CASSPLGNTEAFF
NA TRBJ1-2 TRBV2 few TGTGCCAGCAGTGAACAAGGGTTTACGGGAGGCTATGGCTACACCTTC CASSEQGFTGGYGYTF
NA TRBJ1-4 TRBV10-2 NA TGCGCCAGCAGTGAGTCGGCAGGGTTCGCGGAAAAACTGTTTTTT CASSESAGFAEKLFF
TRBD2 TRBJ2-7 TRBV2 NA TGTGCCAGCATGCGGGGGGCCTCTGGGCAGTACTTC CASMRGASGQYF